Listed below are T cell receptor beta chains from one sample, sequenced in a study of graft-versus-host responses after intestinal transplantation. TCRdb's table, derived via immunoSEQ multiplex PCR, lists solely in-frame clones and lacks some. The sample holds about 88,000 clones; 94% are singletons and the top ten take more than 0.15%. The antigens these receptors bind are not known. Sequenced here: unstimulated CD4+ T cells sorted from spleen or lymph node cells, sampled before transplant. Receptor source: a human donor who was the organ donor for an intestinal transplant. Both conserved end residues are part of each CDR3. The D gene is left open where the match is weak. Size is stated for part of the rows, as once, few or many counts, or as a class when the clone is expanded.

d_gene	v_gene	abundance	j_gene	CDR3aa	CDR3nt
TRBD1	TRBV7-9	NA	TRBJ1-1	CASSFPVGDREAFF	TGTGCCAGCAGCTTCCCGGTAGGGGACAGGGAAGCTTTCTTT
NA	TRBV5-1	NA	TRBJ1-2	CASSPEGRDNGYTF	TGCGCCAGCAGCCCCGAGGGGAGGGATAATGGCTACACCTTC
NA	TRBV6-5	NA	TRBJ1-1	CASSRGKVQAFF	TGTGCCAGCAGCCGCGGGAAGGTACAAGCTTTCTTT
NA	TRBV5-1	NA	TRBJ1-3	CASSLGPRFSGNTIYF	TGCGCCAGCAGCTTGGGGCCTCGTTTTTCTGGAAACACCATATATTTT
TRBD2	TRBV27	NA	TRBJ2-2	CASSLRGVIGELFF	TGTGCCAGCAGTTTACGGGGGGTCATTGGGGAGCTGTTTTTT
NA	TRBV2	NA	TRBJ1-1	CASSEVLTEAFF	TGTGCCAGCAGTGAGGTGCTCACTGAAGCTTTCTTT
NA	TRBV9	once	TRBJ2-7	CASSVDIPGEQYF	TGTGCCAGCAGCGTAGACATCCCGGGCGAGCAGTACTTC
TRBD1	TRBV5-1	NA	TRBJ1-4	CASSLEGTGFEKLFF	TGCGCCAGCAGCTTGGAAGGGACAGGTTTCGAAAAACTGTTTTTT
NA	TRBV28	NA	TRBJ1-3	CASNQGLNTGNTIYF	TGTGCCAGCAATCAGGGGCTAAATACTGGAAACACCATATATTTT
TRBD1	TRBV11-2	NA	TRBJ2-2	CASRRIGTGADFNTGELFF	TGTGCCAGCAGACGAATCGGGACAGGGGCGGACTTTAACACCGGGGAGCTGTTTTTT
NA	TRBV28	NA	TRBJ2-7	CASSRSGPDGEQYF	TGTGCCAGCAGTCGCTCGGGTCCCGATGGGGAGCAGTACTTC
NA	TRBV6-1	NA	TRBJ1-6	CASIAETGYNSPLHF	TGTGCCAGCATCGCAGAAACTGGGTATAATTCACCCCTCCACTTT
NA	TRBV5-1	NA	TRBJ2-2	CASSLAVATGELFF	TGCGCCAGCAGCTTGGCTGTCGCTACCGGGGAGCTGTTTTTT
NA	TRBV5-6	NA	TRBJ2-7	CASSFTGGVREQYF	TGTGCCAGCAGCTTCACAGGGGGGGTCCGCGAGCAGTACTTC
TRBD1	TRBV7-2	NA	TRBJ1-2	CASSLGQGTAYGYTF	TGTGCCAGCAGCTTAGGACAGGGAACGGCATATGGCTACACCTTC
NA	TRBV6-1	NA	TRBJ1-2	CASSELINYGYTF	TGTGCCAGCAGTGAATTAATCAACTATGGCTACACCTTC
NA	TRBV28	NA	TRBJ1-1	CASSLGGLNTEAFF	TGTGCCAGCAGTTTAGGGGGCTTAAACACTGAAGCTTTCTTT
NA	TRBV27	NA	TRBJ2-7	CASSPRTAGLYEQYF	TGTGCCAGCAGTCCGCGGACAGCGGGTCTCTACGAGCAGTACTTC
TRBD1	TRBV4-1	NA	TRBJ1-2	CASSRQGGYGYTF	TGCGCCAGCAGCCGACAGGGAGGCTATGGCTACACCTTC
TRBD1	TRBV7-9	once	TRBJ1-4	CASSVARGPNEKLFF	TGTGCCAGCAGCGTCGCCAGGGGGCCCAATGAAAAACTGTTTTTT
NA	TRBV30	NA	TRBJ1-5	CAWSVRGVNQPQHF	TGTGCCTGGAGTGTAAGGGGAGTCAATCAGCCCCAGCATTTT
NA	TRBV6-6	NA	TRBJ1-1	CASSSIGAEAFF	TGTGCCAGCAGTTCAATAGGCGCTGAAGCTTTCTTT
TRBD1	TRBV2	once	TRBJ1-1	CASQILQGNRLEAFF	TGTGCCAGTCAAATCTTACAGGGGAATCGTCTTGAAGCTTTCTTT
NA	TRBV18	NA	TRBJ1-4	CASSPPRGTSNEKLFF	TGTGCCAGCTCACCTCCTAGGGGCACGAGTAATGAAAAACTGTTTTTT
TRBD1	TRBV2	NA	TRBJ1-4	CASTSQGNEKLFF	TGTGCCAGCACCTCACAGGGGAATGAAAAACTGTTTTTT
TRBD1	TRBV6-1	NA	TRBJ1-1	CASSVRDRVRVTEAFF	TGTGCCAGCAGTGTGCGGGACAGGGTACGGGTAACTGAAGCTTTCTTT
NA	TRBV9	NA	TRBJ2-1	CASSVGGNNEQFF	TGTGCCAGCAGCGTAGGGGGGAACAATGAGCAGTTCTTC
NA	TRBV7-3	NA	TRBJ2-1	CASSSPSYNEQFF	TGTGCCAGCAGCTCCCCTTCCTACAATGAGCAGTTCTTC
TRBD1	TRBV11-3	NA	TRBJ1-2	CASSLTGVYGYTF	TGTGCCAGCAGCTTAACAGGGGTCTATGGCTACACCTTC
NA	TRBV6-1	NA	TRBJ2-7	CASSEGWGREQYF	TGTGCCAGCAGTGAAGGGTGGGGCCGCGAGCAGTACTTC
TRBD1	TRBV11-2	NA	TRBJ2-7	CASSPLDRVGYEQYF	TGTGCCAGCAGCCCATTGGACAGGGTGGGGTACGAGCAGTACTTC
NA	TRBV5-4	NA	TRBJ2-2	CASSSTGRRSGELFF	TGTGCCAGCAGCTCGACAGGACGACGGTCCGGGGAGCTGTTTTTT
TRBD1	TRBV19	once	TRBJ1-1	CASSIGGQQAFF	TGTGCCAGTAGTATAGGGGGACAGCAAGCTTTCTTT
TRBD2	TRBV7-3	NA	TRBJ2-1	CASSRLAGGPNEQFF	TGTGCCAGCAGCCGACTAGCGGGGGGGCCCAATGAGCAGTTCTTC
NA	TRBV27	NA	TRBJ2-5	CASSHRPQETQYF	TGTGCCAGCAGTCATCGACCCCAAGAGACCCAGTACTTC
TRBD1	TRBV28	NA	TRBJ2-7	CASTMGGTGISSYEQYF	TGTGCCAGCACCATGGGAGGGACAGGGATATCCTCCTACGAGCAGTACTTC
TRBD1	TRBV9	NA	TRBJ2-7	CASSVAVTGGNDEQYF	TGTGCCAGCAGCGTAGCTGTGACAGGGGGTAATGACGAGCAGTACTTC